A selection of T cell receptor beta chains follows, all from one sample in a study. TCRdb re-called the RT-PCR reads through MiXCR, storing one row per CDR3 protein. The table records about 680,000 distinct CDR3 sequences, around 14% of them present only once. The source material was memory CD4+ T cells from blood. The origin of the receptors is a female donor in good health, serving as a healthy control. Each CDR3 is given with its conserved first and last residue. D genes are given only for firm matches. A clone size is listed for some rows: how often the clone was seen (once, few, many), or a class if it is expanded.

>TRBD1|.|TRBJ2-7|TRBV24-1
CATSDPGGIEQYF
TGTGCCACCAGTGATCCAGGGGGCATCGAGCAGTACTTC
>TRBD2|few|TRBJ2-1|TRBV28
CASSPAGLAGSDSYNEQFF
TGTGCCAGCAGTCCCGCCGGGCTAGCGGGATCCGACTCCTACAATGAGCAGTTCTTC
>TRBD1|.|TRBJ1-2|TRBV5-1
CASSYYQGDVGYTF
TGCGCCAGCAGCTACTACCAGGGGGATGTTGGCTACACCTTC
>.|many|TRBJ1-1|TRBV29-1
CSAVRAMNTEAFF
TGCAGCGCCGTCAGGGCCATGAACACTGAAGCTTTCTTT
>TRBD1|many|TRBJ1-2|TRBV7-2
CASSLAGQGYGYTF
TGTGCCAGCAGCTTAGCGGGACAGGGCTATGGCTACACCTTC
>TRBD2|many|TRBJ2-6|TRBV4-2
CASSQDIVLAGFSGANVLTF
TGTGCCAGCAGCCAAGATATTGTACTAGCGGGCTTCTCTGGGGCCAACGTCCTGACTTTC
>.|.|TRBJ1-1|TRBV6-5
CASSSPGGRDTEAFF
TGTGCCAGCAGTTCCCCTGGTGGGAGGGACACTGAAGCTTTCTTT
>TRBD2|many|TRBJ2-1|TRBV12-3/TRBV12-4
CASSFWLAGPYNEQFF
TGTGCCAGCAGTTTTTGGCTAGCGGGACCCTACAATGAGCAGTTCTTC
>.|.|TRBJ1-1|TRBV7-2
CASSSRPAPTEAFF
TGTGCCAGCAGTTCCCGACCGGCCCCCACTGAAGCTTTCTTT
>.|few|TRBJ1-5|TRBV18
CASSQTLNQPQHF
TGTGCCAGCTCCCAGACTTTAAATCAGCCCCAGCATTTT
>.|once|TRBJ2-1|TRBV7-3
CASSYGGGVGPCNEQFF
TGTGCCAGCAGCTATGGTGGCGGGGTAGGACCCTGCAATGAGCAGTTCTTC
>.|.|TRBJ2-1|TRBV6-1
CASRQGAGHNEQFF
TGTGCCAGCAGACAGGGTGCGGGGCACAATGAGCAGTTCTTC
>.|many|TRBJ2-2|TRBV5-1
CASSLGSFTGELFF
TGCGCCAGCAGCTTGGGCAGCTTCACCGGGGAGCTGTTTTTT
>TRBD2|few|TRBJ2-5|TRBV6-2/TRBV6-3
CASSYRTSGSIGETQYF
TGTGCCAGCAGTTACAGGACTAGCGGGAGTATAGGAGAGACCCAGTACTTC
>TRBD1|few|TRBJ1-2|TRBV7-2
CASSLTRGDGYTF
TGTGCCAGCAGCCTAACCAGGGGGGATGGCTACACCTTC
>.|many|TRBJ2-1|TRBV12-3/TRBV12-4
CASSLEGFEQFF
TGTGCCAGCAGTTTGGAGGGGTTTGAGCAGTTCTTC
>TRBD2|.|TRBJ2-2|TRBV3-1
CASSPHPASGRFTGELFF
TGTGCCAGCAGCCCCCATCCTGCGAGCGGGAGGTTCACCGGGGAGCTGTTTTTT
>.|few|TRBJ1-5|TRBV24-1
CATRSQGGGQPQHF
TGTGCCACCAGGTCACAGGGAGGGGGTCAGCCCCAGCATTTT
>.|.|TRBJ2-5|TRBV15
CATSRDRREQETQYF
TGTGCCACCAGCAGAGATCGTAGGGAACAAGAGACCCAGTACTTC
>TRBD1|many|TRBJ1-1|TRBV6-2/TRBV6-3
CASRTGQGLNTEAFF
TGTGCCAGCAGAACCGGACAGGGCTTGAACACTGAAGCTTTCTTT
>.|.|TRBJ2-2|TRBV7-2
CASSLFGGTNTGELFF
TGTGCCAGCAGCTTATTCGGCGGGACGAACACCGGGGAGCTGTTTTTT
>.|.|TRBJ1-5|TRBV19
CASSSSGDNQPQHF
TGTGCCAGTAGTTCGTCAGGGGACAATCAGCCCCAGCATTTT
>TRBD1|.|TRBJ1-6|TRBV30
CAWRGGTGDSINSPLHF
TGTGCCTGGAGAGGGGGGACAGGGGATTCTATAAATTCACCCCTCCACTTT
>TRBD2|.|TRBJ2-7|TRBV28
CASQTSGYSYEQYF
TGTGCCAGCCAGACTAGCGGCTACTCCTACGAGCAGTACTTC
>TRBD1|few|TRBJ1-5|TRBV6-1
CASSEVRTGGNQPQHF
TGTGCCAGCAGTGAAGTTCGGACAGGGGGAAATCAGCCCCAGCATTTT
>.|.|TRBJ2-1|TRBV6-5
CASSRTSLGNGEQFF
TGTGCCAGCAGTCGTACCTCACTAGGGAATGGTGAGCAGTTCTTC
>.|.|TRBJ2-5|TRBV11-1
CASSLMRAPGETQYF
TGTGCCAGCAGCTTAATGAGGGCCCCAGGGGAGACCCAGTACTTC
>TRBD1|many|TRBJ2-7|TRBV12-3/TRBV12-4
CASSRRGQGSSYEQYF
TGTGCCAGCAGTCGTCGTGGACAGGGAAGCTCCTACGAGCAGTACTTC
>.|.|TRBJ1-1|TRBV4-2
CASSFDGVNTEAFF
TGTGCCAGCAGCTTCGACGGAGTGAACACTGAAGCTTTCTTT
>TRBD2|.|TRBJ2-4|TRBV7-2
CASSLQPVGRSGGDIQYF
TGTGCCAGCAGCCTCCAACCAGTCGGACGTTCGGGGGGGGACATTCAGTACTTC
>.|many|TRBJ1-4|TRBV4-3
CASSQEDRGAVEKLFF
TGCGCCAGCAGCCAAGAGGATCGAGGGGCTGTTGAAAAACTGTTTTTT
>.|.|TRBJ1-2|TRBV7-9
CASSFTDHGYTF
TGTGCCAGCAGCTTCACCGACCATGGCTACACCTTC
>TRBD1|many|TRBJ2-3|TRBV7-2
CASSFGQGAYTQYF
TGTGCCAGCAGCTTCGGACAGGGGGCGTATACGCAGTATTTT
>.|few|TRBJ1-1|TRBV7-8
CASSYLTEDTEAFF
TGTGCCAGCAGCTACTTGACGGAGGACACTGAAGCTTTCTTT
>.|few|TRBJ2-1|TRBV18
CASSHTKTHPFNEQFF
TGTGCCAGCTCCCATACCAAGACACATCCCTTCAATGAGCAGTTCTTC
>.|many|TRBJ1-1|TRBV12-3/TRBV12-4
CASSHRHAGTEAFF
TGTGCCAGCAGTCACCGCCACGCGGGCACTGAAGCTTTCTTT
>.|.|TRBJ2-1|TRBV12-3/TRBV12-4
CASSLPFTLENEQFF
TGTGCCAGCAGTCTTCCCTTTACCCTGGAAAATGAGCAGTTCTTC
>TRBD2|few|TRBJ2-7|TRBV3-1
CASSQGAGGFYEQYF
TGTGCCAGCAGCCAAGGCGCCGGGGGGTTCTACGAGCAGTACTTC
>.|few|TRBJ1-1|TRBV2
CASSDYRSTEAFF
TGTGCCAGCAGTGATTACAGGAGCACTGAAGCTTTCTTT
>.|.|TRBJ2-3|TRBV7-2
CASRKGQQGGTDTQYF
TGTGCCAGTAGGAAGGGCCAGCAAGGGGGAACAGATACGCAGTATTTT
>.|many|TRBJ2-3|TRBV29-1
CSVAGIQGTDTQYF
TGCAGCGTAGCAGGGATCCAGGGCACAGATACGCAGTATTTT
>.|many|TRBJ1-6|TRBV20-1
CSATQGISPLHF
TGCAGTGCGACTCAGGGGATCTCACCCCTCCACTTT
>.|few|TRBJ2-2|TRBV5-1
CASSFVREFPPNTGELFF
TGCGCCAGCAGCTTTGTGAGGGAGTTCCCCCCGAACACCGGGGAGCTGTTTTTT
>.|.|TRBJ1-4|TRBV7-2
CASSLPRALGEKLFF
TGTGCCAGCAGCCTACCGCGTGCTTTAGGCGAAAAACTGTTTTTT
>.|.|TRBJ2-5|TRBV7-9
CASGLGGPAGETQYF
TGTGCCAGCGGTCTTGGCGGGCCTGCGGGAGAGACCCAGTACTTC
>TRBD1|.|TRBJ1-3|TRBV7-9
CASSLGDRGQIGGNTIYF
TGTGCCAGCAGCCTCGGGGACAGGGGGCAAATTGGTGGAAACACCATATATTTT
>.|many|TRBJ2-3|TRBV15
CATRVGLSTDTQYF
TGTGCCACCAGGGTAGGACTCAGCACAGATACGCAGTATTTT
>.|.|TRBJ1-1|TRBV24-1
CATSDAVSETFF
TGTGCCACCAGTGACGCCGTGTCCGAAACTTTCTTT
>TRBD1|few|TRBJ1-1|TRBV7-2
CASSYYRGNTEAFF
TGTGCCAGCAGTTATTACAGGGGAAACACTGAAGCTTTCTTT